The 22 T cell receptor beta chains listed next were all sequenced from one sample in a study of CD8+CD57+ T cells in acquired aplastic anemia. An expansion of CD8+CD57+ cells by flow cytometry had been shown in patients chosen for sequencing. The template used for profiling TCR beta VDJ and CDR3 was genomic DNA. TCRdb itself ran the reads through MiXCR, one entry per CDR3 protein. The table lists about 240,000 distinct CDR3 sequences, 45% to 50% of them singletons. Sequenced: sorted CD4+, CD8+, or CD8+CD57+ T cells (not recorded which) from PBMCs. The receptors were sampled from a human donor with aplastic anemia.

The table lists this clonotype with many counts. The chain couples TRBV7-8 to TRBJ2-2, with 9 bases fitting TRBD2. The CDR3 extends over 15 amino acids. Germline V gene sequence: CDR1 SGHVS, CDR2 FQNEAQ. Unmatched junction bases numbered 1, after V lost 4 bases and J lost 1 base. CDR3 loop: CASSYSGGNTGELFF. CDR3 sequence (DNA): TGTGCCAGCAGCTATAGCGGGGGGAACACCGGGGAGCTGTTTTTT.

The chain recombines TRBV5-1 with TRBJ2-1; no clear D. The CDR3 is 15 residues long. The V end was cut by 4 bases, the J end by 7 bases, with 18 bases between. The germline V gene encodes CDR1 SGHRS and CDR2 YFSETQ. The CDR3 loop is CASSPRTGPSNEQFF. In nucleotides, the CDR3 is TGCGCCAGCAGCCCCAGGACGGGTCCCTCTAATGAGCAGTTCTTC.

CDR3 residues: CSARDRRLYGYTF. The DNA for the CDR3 is TGCAGTGCTAGAGATCGGAGACTCTATGGCTACACCTTC. V is TRBV20-1 and J is TRBJ1-2; D is ambiguous. V lost 0 bases and J 4 bases, leaving 9 bases between the germline ends. The CDR3 is made up of 13 amino acids. Germline-derived CDR1 and CDR2 are DFQATT and SNEGSKA (reference sequence).

A remark on this clonotype: One end of the junction varies from germline; a read error may be responsible. This chain connects TRBV24-1 to TRBJ2-2, with TRBD1 matching over 9 bases. The germline gives CDR1 KGHDR, CDR2 SFDVKD. The CDR3 sequence is 17 residues long. CDR3 amino acids: CATSDPRQGGPPAELSF. The CDR3 bases are TGTGCCACCAGTGATCCGAGACAGGGGGGACCTCCGGCGGAGCTGTCTTTT.

This rearrangement joins TRBV19 to TRBJ2-1, with TRBD1 matching 10 bases. The CDR3 has 14 residues. Trimming at V came to 9 bases and at J to 7 bases, leaving 9 bases not matched to a gene. Germline loops: CDR1 LNHDA, CDR2 SQIVND (reference sequence). This CDR3 reads CASKQTGGRNEQFF. CDR3 coding DNA: TGTGCCAGCAAGCAGACAGGGGGCAGGAATGAGCAGTTCTTC.

This clonotype was observed a handful of times. The chain carries TRBV7-3 and TRBJ1-3; the D is unclear. V was pared by 7 bases and J by 0 bases, with 13 bases between. CDR3 size: 15 residues. The germline V gene has CDR1 SGHTA and CDR2 FQGTGA. The CDR3 is CASTSGANSGNTIYF. In nucleotides, the CDR3 is TGTGCCAGCACCTCCGGCGCAAACTCTGGAAACACCATATATTTT.

This clonotype turned up a few times. V usage is TRBV28 and J usage is TRBJ1-1; tentatively, D is TRBD1 (6 bases). CDR3 size: 14 residues. Per germline, CDR1 MDHEN and CDR2 SYDVKM. V lost 2 bases and J 2 bases, leaving 9 bases between the germline ends. In nucleotides, the CDR3 is TGTGCCAGCAGTTTAACCAGGGGCAACACTGAAGCTTTCTTT. Protein product: CASSLTRGNTEAFF.

This clonotype was seen at least ten times. The gene calls are TRBV25-1 and TRBJ1-1, with D possibly TRBD1 on 5 matching bases. This CDR3 spans 16 amino acids. Germline CDR1 reads MGHDK; CDR2 reads SYGVNS. Trimming stripped 4 bases from V and 6 bases from J, with 21 bases between. The CDR3 protein is CASSGPGRTTGPEAFF. Here the CDR3 DNA reads TGTGCCAGCAGTGGGCCAGGGAGAACCACGGGCCCTGAAGCTTTCTTT.

This clonotype was observed at least ten times. J is TRBJ2-1 and V is TRBV4-3; 9 bases fit TRBD2. Per germline, CDR1 LGHNA and CDR2 YSLEER. This CDR3 has 15 residues. The trim removed 0 bases at V and 9 bases at J, leaving 6 bases unmatched. CDR3 bases: TGCGCCAGCAGCCAAGATAGGAGCGGGGGGACTGAGCAGTTCTTC. It codes for CASSQDRSGGTEQFF.

About this clonotype itself: A junction boundary mismatches the germline segment, possibly from a read error. V usage is TRBV11-2 and J usage is TRBJ2-7, with unresolved D. The CDR3 is made up of 15 amino acids. CDR1 SGHAT and CDR2 FQNNGV come from the germline V gene. The DNA for the CDR3 is TGTACCAGCAGCCCTTCCGACACCGTATCCTACGAGCAGTACTTC. This codes for CTSSPSDTVSYEQYF.

This clonotype has a count of ten or more. V is TRBV5-5 and J is TRBJ1-4; no clear D. V was pared by 4 bases and J by 5 bases, with 12 bases between. Germline assignment: CDR1 SGHKS and CDR2 YYEKEE (reference sequence). The length of the CDR3 is 14 residues. Written as DNA, the CDR3 is TGTGCCAGCAGCCGCCGGGATCTCAATGAAAAACTGTTTTTT. Its protein is CASSRRDLNEKLFF.

The rearrangement joins TRBV2 to TRBJ1-6; TRBD1 matches 9 bases. Trimming took 2 bases from V and 9 from J; bases not matched to a gene: 5. This CDR3 has 15 residues. Germline V gene sequence: CDR1 SNHLY, CDR2 FYNNEI. CDR3 in DNA: TGTGCCAGCAGTGAAACCACAGGGGGCGGTTCACCCCTCCACTTT. It codes for CASSETTGGGSPLHF.

V gene TRBV7-3 combines with J gene TRBJ2-7; D is ambiguous. This CDR3 contains 14 residues. The V gene's germline CDR1 is SGHTA and CDR2 FQGTGA. Between the trimmed V and J ends, which lost 8 bases and 3 bases, there was a span of 17 bases. CDR3 amino acids: CASRGLRRGYEQYF. CDR3 DNA: TGTGCCAGCCGTGGTCTCCGAAGAGGCTACGAGCAGTACTTC.

CDR3: CASSLCGVPNTEAFF. CDR3 nucleotides: TGTGCCAGCAGCTTATGCGGGGTCCCGAACACTGAAGCTTTCTTT. The chain combines TRBV7-6 with TRBJ1-1; D unclear. Germline lookup yields CDR1 SGHVS and CDR2 FNYEAQ. Trimming left V 2 bases short and J 1 base short, with 11 bases between. There are 15 residues in the CDR3.

This clonotype was detected ten times or more. The gene calls are TRBV14 and TRBJ1-1; D gene unclear. CDR3 length equals 15 residues. Trimming left V 3 bases short and J 4 bases short, with 15 bases between. Germline V lookup: CDR1 SGHDN, CDR2 FVKESK. CDR3 residues: CASSHQGFGPTEAFF. The CDR3 DNA follows: TGTGCCAGCAGCCACCAAGGGTTCGGCCCCACTGAAGCTTTCTTT.

The chain joins TRBV15 to TRBJ1-3; D gene unclear. The germline V gene has CDR1 LNHNV and CDR2 YYDKDF (reference sequence). The CDR3 is 14 residues long. V gave up 0 bases and J gave up 3 bases, with 6 bases separating them. CDR3 nucleotide sequence: TGTGCCACCAGCAGAGATCGTCTTGGAAACACCATATATTTT. Protein product: CATSRDRLGNTIYF.

On this clonotype: One junction end does not reproduce the germline sequence, and a read error may be involved. The chain employs TRBV7-3 and TRBJ2-2, with D tentatively TRBD2 (6 bases). The CDR3 runs to 14 residues. Germline CDR1 is SGHTA and CDR2 is FQGTGA. The CDR3 sequence is CASSSPGEDRGAVF. As DNA, the CDR3 is TGTGCCAGCAGTTCCCCGGGGGAGGACCGGGGAGCTGTTTTT.

As to this clonotype: A junction end diverges from the germline sequence, so it may reflect a read error. This chain uses TRBV7-8 with TRBJ2-7; a weak D match, TRBD2 (6 bases). The CDR3 has 14 residues. CDR1 is SGHVS and CDR2 is FQNEAQ in the germline V gene. In DNA form, the CDR3 reads TGCGCCAGCAGCCAGGAGGGACTGCCCTACGAGCAGTACTTC. Translating it yields CASSQEGLPYEQYF.

The CDR3 DNA is TGCGCCAGCGCGTACGGACAGGGAGGCTCCTACGAGCAGTACTTC. It yields the protein CASAYGQGGSYEQYF. This chain uses TRBV10-2 with TRBJ2-7, with 8 positions matching TRBD1. This CDR3 contains 15 residues. Germline assignment: CDR1 WSHSY and CDR2 SAAADI. Trimming cost V 8 bases and J 0 bases; bases outside gene matches: 9.

This clonotype has just a few counts. This chain uses TRBV25-1 with TRBJ2-7, with 10 bases matching TRBD2. Per the germline V gene, CDR1 is MGHDK and CDR2 is SYGVNS. There are 13 residues in the CDR3. The CDR3 DNA follows: TGTGCTAGGGAACCGGGACTAGCGAGCGAGCAGTACTTC. It specifies CAREPGLASEQYF.

This sequence joins TRBV20-1 and TRBJ2-5, with TRBD2 matching 8 bases. Germline V gene lookup returns CDR1 DFQATT and CDR2 SNEGSKA (reference sequence). V was pared by 6 bases and J by 7 bases, with 19 bases of the junction left unmatched. This CDR3 is 16 amino acids long. The chain's CDR3 is CSAHPLSGSDLRTQYF. The CDR3 DNA is TGCAGTGCCCATCCTTTGAGCGGGAGCGACCTTCGGACCCAGTACTTC.

This clonotype was detected ten times or more. The chain links TRBV29-1 to TRBJ1-1, with D unresolved. The CDR3 covers 11 residues. Trimming cost V 4 bases and J 6 bases, with 9 bases left between them. CDR1 and CDR2 from the germline V gene are SQVTM and ANQGSEA. The DNA for the CDR3 is TGCAGCGTTGGGCGACACCCTGAAGCTTTCTTT. Protein product: CSVGRHPEAFF.